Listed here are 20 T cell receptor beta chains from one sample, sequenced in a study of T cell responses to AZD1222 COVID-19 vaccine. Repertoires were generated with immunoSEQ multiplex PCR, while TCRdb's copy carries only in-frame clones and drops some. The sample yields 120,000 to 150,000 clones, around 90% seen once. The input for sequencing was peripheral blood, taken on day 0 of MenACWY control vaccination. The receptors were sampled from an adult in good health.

The DNA of the CDR3 is TGTGCCAGCAGTCCTCGGGCAGGCTTGGGTGAGCAGTTCTTC. It codes for CASSPRAGLGEQFF. The chain links TRBV6-5 to TRBJ2-1, with D unclear. Germline loops: CDR1 MNHEY, CDR2 SVGAGI. Trimming removed 5 bases at V and 9 bases at J, with 17 bases between. The CDR3 totals 14 residues.

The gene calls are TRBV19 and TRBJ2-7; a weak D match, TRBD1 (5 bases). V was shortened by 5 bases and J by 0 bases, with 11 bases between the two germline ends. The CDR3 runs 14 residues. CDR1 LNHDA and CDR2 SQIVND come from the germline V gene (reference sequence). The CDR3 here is CASSAAGSSYEQYF. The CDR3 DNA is TGTGCCAGTAGTGCGGCAGGGTCCTCCTACGAGCAGTACTTC.

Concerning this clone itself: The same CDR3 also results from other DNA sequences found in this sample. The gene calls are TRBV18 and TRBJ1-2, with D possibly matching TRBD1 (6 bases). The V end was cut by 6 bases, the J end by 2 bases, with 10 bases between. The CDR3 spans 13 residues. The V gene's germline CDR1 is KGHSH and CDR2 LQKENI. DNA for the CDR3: TGTGCCAGCTCTCCCGACAGGAACTATGGCTACACCTTC. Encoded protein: CASSPDRNYGYTF.

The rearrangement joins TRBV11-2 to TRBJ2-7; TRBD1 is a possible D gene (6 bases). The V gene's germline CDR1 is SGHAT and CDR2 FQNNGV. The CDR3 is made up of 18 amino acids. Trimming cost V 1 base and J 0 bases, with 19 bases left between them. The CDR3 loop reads CASSLVRTVIQGSYEQYF. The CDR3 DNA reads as TGTGCCAGCAGCTTAGTTCGGACAGTAATACAGGGCTCCTACGAGCAGTACTTC.

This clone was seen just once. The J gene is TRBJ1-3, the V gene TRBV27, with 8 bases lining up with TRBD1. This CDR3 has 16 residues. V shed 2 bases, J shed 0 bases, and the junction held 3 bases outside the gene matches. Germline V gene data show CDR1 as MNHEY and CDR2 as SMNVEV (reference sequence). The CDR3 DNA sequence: TGTGCCAGCAGTTTAACCGGGACAGGCTCTGGAAACACCATATATTTT. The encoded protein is CASSLTGTGSGNTIYF.

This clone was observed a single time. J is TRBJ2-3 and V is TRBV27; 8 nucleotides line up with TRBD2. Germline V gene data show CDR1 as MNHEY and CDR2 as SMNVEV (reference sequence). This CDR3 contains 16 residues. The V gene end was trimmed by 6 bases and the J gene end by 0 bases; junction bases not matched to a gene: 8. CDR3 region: CASSRGGGPSTDTQYF. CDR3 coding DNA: TGTGCCAGCAGCCGCGGCGGGGGGCCAAGCACAGATACGCAGTATTTT.

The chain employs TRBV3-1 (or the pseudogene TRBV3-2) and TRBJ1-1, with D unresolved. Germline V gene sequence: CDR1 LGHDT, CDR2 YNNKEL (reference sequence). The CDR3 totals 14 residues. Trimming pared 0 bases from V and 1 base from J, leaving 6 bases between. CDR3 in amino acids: CASSQEGRNTEAFF. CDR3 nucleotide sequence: TGTGCCAGCAGCCAAGAAGGCAGGAACACTGAAGCTTTCTTT.

The CDR3 DNA reads as TGTGCCAGCAGTTACTCCGACACTGAAAAACTGTTTTTT. This gives the protein CASSYSDTEKLFF. The chain carries TRBV6-5 and TRBJ1-4; D remains ambiguous. Germline V gene sequence: CDR1 MNHEY, CDR2 SVGAGI. CDR3 size: 13 residues. V gave up 0 bases and J gave up 7 bases, with 6 bases separating them.

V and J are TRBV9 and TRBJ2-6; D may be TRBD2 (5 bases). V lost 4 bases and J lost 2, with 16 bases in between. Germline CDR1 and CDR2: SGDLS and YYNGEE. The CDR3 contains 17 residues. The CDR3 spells CASSPGLSTPGANVLTF. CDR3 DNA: TGTGCCAGCAGCCCCGGACTTTCCACCCCTGGGGCCAACGTCCTGACTTTC.

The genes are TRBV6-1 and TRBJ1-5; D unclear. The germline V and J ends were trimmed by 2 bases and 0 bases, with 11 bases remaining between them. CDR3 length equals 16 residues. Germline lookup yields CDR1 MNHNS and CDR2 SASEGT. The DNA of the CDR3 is TGTGCCAGCAGTGAAAGGTTTGAGTATAGCAATCAGCCCCAGCATTTT. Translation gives CASSERFEYSNQPQHF.

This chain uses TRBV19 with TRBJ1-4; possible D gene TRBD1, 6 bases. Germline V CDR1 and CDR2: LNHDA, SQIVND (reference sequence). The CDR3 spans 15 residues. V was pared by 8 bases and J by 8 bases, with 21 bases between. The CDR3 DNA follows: TGTGCCAGTCGACAGGCGGGGCGGGAATCCGAAAAACTGTTTTTT. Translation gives CASRQAGRESEKLFF.

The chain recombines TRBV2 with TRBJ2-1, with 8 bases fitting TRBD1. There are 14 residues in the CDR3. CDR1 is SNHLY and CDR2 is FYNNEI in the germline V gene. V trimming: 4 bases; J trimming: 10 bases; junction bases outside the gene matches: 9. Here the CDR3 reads CASSVQGAHWEQFF. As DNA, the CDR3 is TGTGCCAGCAGTGTTCAGGGGGCCCATTGGGAGCAGTTCTTC.

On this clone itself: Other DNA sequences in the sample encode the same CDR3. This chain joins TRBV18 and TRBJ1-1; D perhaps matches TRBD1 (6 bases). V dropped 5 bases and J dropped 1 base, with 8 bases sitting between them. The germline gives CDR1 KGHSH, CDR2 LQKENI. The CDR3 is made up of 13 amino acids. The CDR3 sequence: CASSAGQNTEAFF. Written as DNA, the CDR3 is TGTGCCAGCTCAGCGGGACAGAACACTGAAGCTTTCTTT.

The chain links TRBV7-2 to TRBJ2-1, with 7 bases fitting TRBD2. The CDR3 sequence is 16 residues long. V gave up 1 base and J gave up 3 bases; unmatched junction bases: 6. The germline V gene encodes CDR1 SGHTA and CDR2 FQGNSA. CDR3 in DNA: TGTGCCAGCAGCTTAGTTCGTAGCGGGTTCTACAATGAGCAGTTCTTC. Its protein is CASSLVRSGFYNEQFF.

The CDR3 protein is CSVRKTGEKLFF. CDR3 bases: TGCAGCGTTCGAAAAACTGGTGAAAAACTGTTTTTT. The rearrangement joins TRBV29-1 to TRBJ1-4, with D uncertain. The CDR3 runs 12 residues. Looked up from germline, CDR1 is SQVTM and CDR2 is ANQGSEA. V dropped 5 bases and J dropped 7 bases, with 11 bases sitting between them.

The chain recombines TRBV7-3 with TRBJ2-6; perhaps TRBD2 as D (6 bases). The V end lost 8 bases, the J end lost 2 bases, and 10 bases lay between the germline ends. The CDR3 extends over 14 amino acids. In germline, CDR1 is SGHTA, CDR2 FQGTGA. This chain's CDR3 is CASGGGTGANVLTF. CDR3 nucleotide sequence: TGTGCCAGCGGTGGGGGGACTGGGGCCAACGTCCTGACTTTC.

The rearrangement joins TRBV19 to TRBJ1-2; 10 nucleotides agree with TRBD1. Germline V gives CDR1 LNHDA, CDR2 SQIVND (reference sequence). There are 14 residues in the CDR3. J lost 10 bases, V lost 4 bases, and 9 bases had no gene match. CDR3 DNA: TGTGCCAGTAGTAACCCGAGGACAGGGGGGGACTACACCTTC. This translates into CASSNPRTGGDYTF.

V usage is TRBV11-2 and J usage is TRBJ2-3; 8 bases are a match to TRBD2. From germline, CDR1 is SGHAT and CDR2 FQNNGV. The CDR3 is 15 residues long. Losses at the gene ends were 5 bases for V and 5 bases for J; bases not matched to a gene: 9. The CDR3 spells CASSQGGRRGDTQYF. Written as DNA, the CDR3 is TGTGCCAGCAGCCAGGGCGGGAGGCGGGGAGATACGCAGTATTTT.

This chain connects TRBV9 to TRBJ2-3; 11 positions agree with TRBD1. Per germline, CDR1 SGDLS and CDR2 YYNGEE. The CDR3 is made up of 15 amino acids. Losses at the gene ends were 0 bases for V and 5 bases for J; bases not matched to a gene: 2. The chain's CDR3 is CASSVVGQGGDTQYF. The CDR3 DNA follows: TGTGCCAGCAGCGTAGTGGGACAGGGGGGAGATACGCAGTATTTT.

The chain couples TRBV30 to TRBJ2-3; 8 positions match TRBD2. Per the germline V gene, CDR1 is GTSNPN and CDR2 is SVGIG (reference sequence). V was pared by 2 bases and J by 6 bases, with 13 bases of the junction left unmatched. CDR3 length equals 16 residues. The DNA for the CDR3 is TGTGCCTGGAGTATCAGCGGGAGAAGGGGCATCGATACGCAGTATTTT. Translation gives CAWSISGRRGIDTQYF.